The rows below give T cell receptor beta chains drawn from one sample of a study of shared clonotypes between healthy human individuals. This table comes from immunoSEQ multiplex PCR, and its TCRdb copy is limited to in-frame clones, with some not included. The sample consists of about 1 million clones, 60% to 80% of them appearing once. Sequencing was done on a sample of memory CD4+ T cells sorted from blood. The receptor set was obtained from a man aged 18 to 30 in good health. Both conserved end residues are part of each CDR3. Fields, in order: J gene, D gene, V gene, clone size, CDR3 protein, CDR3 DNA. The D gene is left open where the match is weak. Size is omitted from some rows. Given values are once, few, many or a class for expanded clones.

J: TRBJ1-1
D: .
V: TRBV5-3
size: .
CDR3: CARSLEPPQDTEAFF
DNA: TGTGCCAGAAGCTTGGAACCACCCCAGGACACTGAAGCTTTCTTT

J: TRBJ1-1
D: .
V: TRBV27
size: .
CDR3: CASSPRGTHTEAFF
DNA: TGTGCCAGCAGTCCCAGGGGTACGCACACTGAAGCTTTCTTT

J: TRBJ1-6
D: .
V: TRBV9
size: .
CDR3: CASSVEGGNSPLHF
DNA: TGTGCCAGCAGCGTAGAGGGGGGTAATTCACCCCTCCACTTT

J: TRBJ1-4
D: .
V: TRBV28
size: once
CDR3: CASSLGQANEKLFF
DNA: TGTGCCAGCAGTTTAGGTCAGGCTAATGAAAAACTGTTTTTT

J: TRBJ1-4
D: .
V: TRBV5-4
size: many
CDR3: CASGLGGRDEKLFF
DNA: TGTGCCAGCGGATTAGGGGGTAGAGATGAAAAACTGTTTTTT

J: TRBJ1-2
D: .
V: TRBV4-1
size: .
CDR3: CASSQAYTGRDGYTF
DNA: TGCGCCAGCAGCCAAGCCTATACTGGGAGGGATGGCTACACCTTC

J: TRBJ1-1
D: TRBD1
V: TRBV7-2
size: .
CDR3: CASSKQGANTEAFF
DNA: TGTGCCAGCAGCAAACAGGGGGCGAACACTGAAGCTTTCTTT

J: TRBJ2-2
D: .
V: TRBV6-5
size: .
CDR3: CASSRDVANTGELFF
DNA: TGTGCCAGCAGTCGGGACGTCGCGAACACCGGGGAGCTGTTTTTT

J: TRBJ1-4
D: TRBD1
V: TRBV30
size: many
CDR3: CAWSQGTGGPEKLFF
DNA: TGTGCCTGGAGTCAAGGGACAGGGGGCCCTGAAAAACTGTTTTTT

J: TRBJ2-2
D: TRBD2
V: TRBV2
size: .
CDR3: CASSVQRGGLEELFF
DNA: TGTGCCAGCAGTGTTCAGCGGGGGGGCTTAGAGGAGCTGTTTTTT